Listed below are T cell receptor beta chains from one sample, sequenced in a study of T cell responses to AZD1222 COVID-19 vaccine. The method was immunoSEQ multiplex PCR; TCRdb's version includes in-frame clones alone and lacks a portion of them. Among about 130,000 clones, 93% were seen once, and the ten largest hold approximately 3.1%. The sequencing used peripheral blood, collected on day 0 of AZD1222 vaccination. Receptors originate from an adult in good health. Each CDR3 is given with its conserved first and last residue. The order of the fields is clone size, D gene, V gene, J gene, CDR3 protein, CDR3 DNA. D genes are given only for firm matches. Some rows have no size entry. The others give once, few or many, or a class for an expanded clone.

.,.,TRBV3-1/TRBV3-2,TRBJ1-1,CASSLRTGNTEAFF,TGTGCCAGCAGCCTAAGGACGGGGAACACTGAAGCTTTCTTT
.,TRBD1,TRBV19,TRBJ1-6,CASSRSTGAHRGSPLHF,TGTGCCAGTAGTAGATCAACAGGGGCCCATAGGGGTTCACCCCTCCACTTT
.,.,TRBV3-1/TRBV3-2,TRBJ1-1,CASSGGYTEAFF,TGTGCCAGCAGTGGGGGTTACACTGAAGCTTTCTTT
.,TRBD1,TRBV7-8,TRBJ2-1,CASTQGARGGRFF,TGTGCCAGTACACAGGGGGCGCGCGGGGGTCGGTTCTTC
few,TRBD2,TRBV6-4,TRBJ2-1,CASSESSGRAGDEQFF,TGTGCCAGCAGTGAATCAAGCGGGAGGGCCGGGGATGAGCAGTTCTTC
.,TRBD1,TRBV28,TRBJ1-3,CASSSTGEMALFGNTIYF,TGTGCCAGCAGTTCGACAGGGGAAATGGCACTATTTGGAAACACCATATATTTT
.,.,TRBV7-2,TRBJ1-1,CASSTSNTEAFF,TGTGCCAGCAGCACCTCGAACACTGAAGCTTTCTTT
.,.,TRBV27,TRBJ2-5,CASSFGGTVPWETQYF,TGTGCCAGCAGTTTTGGAGGGACGGTCCCCTGGGAGACCCAGTACTTC
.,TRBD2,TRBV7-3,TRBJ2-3,CASSLSPLAGGDTQYF,TGTGCCAGCAGCTTAAGTCCTCTAGCGGGAGGAGATACGCAGTATTTT
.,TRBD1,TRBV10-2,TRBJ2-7,CASSARQGVSGEQYF,TGCGCCAGCAGTGCCAGACAGGGGGTTTCGGGCGAGCAGTACTTC
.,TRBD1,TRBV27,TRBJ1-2,CASSFSGGASYGYTF,TGTGCCAGCAGTTTTTCAGGGGGCGCCTCCTATGGCTACACCTTC
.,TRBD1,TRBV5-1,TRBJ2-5,CASSFSGGRETQYF,TGCGCCAGCAGCTTCTCAGGGGGCCGAGAGACCCAGTACTTC
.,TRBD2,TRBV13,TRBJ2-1,CASSSDPLGASGRGVEQFF,TGTGCCAGCAGCTCGGACCCCCTTGGGGCTAGCGGGAGAGGGGTTGAGCAGTTCTTC
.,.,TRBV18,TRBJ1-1,CASSAQGTLTFF,TGTGCCAGCTCAGCTCAGGGGACTTTGACTTTCTTT
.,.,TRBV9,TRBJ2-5,CASSTHNQEETQYF,TGTGCCAGCAGCACACACAATCAGGAGGAGACCCAGTACTTC
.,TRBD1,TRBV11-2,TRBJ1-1,CASSPQGQGALTEAFF,TGTGCCAGCAGCCCCCAAGGACAGGGGGCACTCACTGAAGCTTTCTTT
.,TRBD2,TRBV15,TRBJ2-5,CATSRVGGRARETQYF,TGTGCCACCAGCAGGGTCGGCGGGAGGGCCCGGGAGACCCAGTACTTC
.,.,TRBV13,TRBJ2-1,CASSLLAEQFF,TGTGCCAGCAGCTTATTGGCTGAGCAGTTCTTC
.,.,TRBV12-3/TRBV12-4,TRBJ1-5,CASSLQGNQPQHF,TGTGCCAGCAGCCTACAGGGAAATCAGCCCCAGCATTTT
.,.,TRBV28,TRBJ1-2,CASSSSTPSTGVDYGYTF,TGTGCCAGCAGTTCCTCTACCCCCTCGACAGGAGTAGACTATGGCTACACCTTC
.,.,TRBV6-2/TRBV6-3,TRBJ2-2,CASSLQGWTGELFF,TGTGCCAGCAGCCTACAGGGCTGGACCGGGGAGCTGTTTTTT
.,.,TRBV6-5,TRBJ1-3,CASSTNRGNTIYF,TGTGCCAGCAGTACCAACAGGGGAAACACCATATATTTT
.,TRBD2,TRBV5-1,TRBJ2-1,CASSRTSGGSYNEQFF,TGCGCCAGCAGCAGGACTAGCGGGGGGTCCTACAATGAGCAGTTCTTC
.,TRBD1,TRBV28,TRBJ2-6,CASSRTGGYTYSGANVLTF,TGTGCCAGCAGTCGTACAGGGGGCTACACTTACTCTGGGGCCAACGTCCTGACTTTC
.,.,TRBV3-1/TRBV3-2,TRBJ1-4,CASSPPGQVNEKLFF,TGTGCCAGCAGCCCCCCGGGGCAGGTGAATGAAAAACTGTTTTTT
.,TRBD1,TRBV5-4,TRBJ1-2,CASSLEGARNYGYTF,TGTGCCAGCAGCCTGGAGGGGGCCCGGAACTATGGCTACACCTTC
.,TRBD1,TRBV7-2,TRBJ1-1,CASSLEQGTEAFF,TGTGCCAGCAGCTTAGAACAGGGGACTGAAGCTTTCTTT
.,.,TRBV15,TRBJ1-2,CATSWGGDYGYTF,TGTGCCACCAGCTGGGGAGGTGACTATGGCTACACCTTC
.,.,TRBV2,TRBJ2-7,CASSEFWAHSSYEQYF,TGTGCCAGCAGTGAATTTTGGGCTCATTCCTCCTACGAGCAGTACTTC
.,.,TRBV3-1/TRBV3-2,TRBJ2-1,CASSQGGNEQFF,TGTGCCAGCAGCCAAGGGGGGAATGAGCAGTTCTTC
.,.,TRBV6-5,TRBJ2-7,CASRGGREQYF,TGTGCCAGCAGAGGTGGACGGGAGCAGTACTTC
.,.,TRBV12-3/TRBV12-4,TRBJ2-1,CASSVLGYNEQFF,TGTGCCAGCAGTGTGCTAGGGTACAATGAGCAGTTCTTC
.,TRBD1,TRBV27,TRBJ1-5,CASRGPGGRNQPQHF,TGTGCCAGCAGGGGTCCAGGGGGCCGCAATCAGCCCCAGCATTTT
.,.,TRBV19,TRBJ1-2,CASRLGLGYTF,TGTGCCAGCCGTTTGGGGCTTGGCTACACCTTC
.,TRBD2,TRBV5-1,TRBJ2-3,CASSLGTSTDTQYF,TGCGCCAGCAGCTTGGGGACTAGTACCGATACGCAGTATTTT
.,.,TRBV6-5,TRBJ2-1,CASRKLDEQFF,TGTGCCAGCCGGAAGCTAGATGAGCAGTTCTTC
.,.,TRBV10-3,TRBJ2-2,CAISEDRHTGELFF,TGTGCCATCAGTGAGGACAGGCACACCGGGGAGCTGTTTTTT
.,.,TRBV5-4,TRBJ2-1,CASTLGAGTHNEQFF,TGTGCCAGCACCTTGGGGGCAGGAACCCACAATGAGCAGTTCTTC
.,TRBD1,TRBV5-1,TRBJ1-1,CASSQGQGANTEAFF,TGCGCCAGCAGCCAGGGACAGGGGGCGAACACTGAAGCTTTCTTT
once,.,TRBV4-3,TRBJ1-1,CASSQVRGVKDTEAFF,TGCGCCAGCAGCCAAGTCAGAGGGGTAAAGGACACTGAAGCTTTCTTT
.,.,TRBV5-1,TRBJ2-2,CASSLAFPGELFF,TGCGCCAGCAGCTTGGCCTTCCCCGGGGAGCTGTTTTTT
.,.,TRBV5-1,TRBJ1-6,CASSLERGNSPLHF,TGCGCCAGCAGCTTGGAACGGGGAAATTCACCCCTCCACTTT
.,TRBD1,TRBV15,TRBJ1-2,CATSRAGQGARGYTF,TGTGCCACCAGCAGAGCGGGACAGGGGGCGCGAGGCTACACCTTC
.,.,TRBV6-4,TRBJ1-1,CASSDWGPEAFF,TGTGCCAGCAGTGACTGGGGGCCTGAAGCTTTCTTT
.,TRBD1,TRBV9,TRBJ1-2,CASSEGTGKANYGYTF,TGTGCCAGCAGCGAAGGGACAGGAAAAGCTAACTATGGCTACACCTTC
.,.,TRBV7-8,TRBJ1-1,CASSRAGAMNTEAFF,TGTGCCAGCAGCAGAGCGGGAGCCATGAACACTGAAGCTTTCTTT
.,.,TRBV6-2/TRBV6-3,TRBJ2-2,CASSFVGELFF,TGTGCCAGCAGTTTTGTCGGGGAGCTGTTTTTT